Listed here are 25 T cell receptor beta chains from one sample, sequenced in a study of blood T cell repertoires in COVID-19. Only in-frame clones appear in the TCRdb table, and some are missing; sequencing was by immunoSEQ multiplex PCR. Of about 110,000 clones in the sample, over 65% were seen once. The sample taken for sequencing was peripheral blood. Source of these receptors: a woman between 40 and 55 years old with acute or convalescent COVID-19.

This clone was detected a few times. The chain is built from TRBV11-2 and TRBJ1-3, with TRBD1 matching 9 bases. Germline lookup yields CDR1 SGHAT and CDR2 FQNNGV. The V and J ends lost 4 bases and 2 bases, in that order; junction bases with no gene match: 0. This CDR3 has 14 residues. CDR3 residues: CASSWTGAGNTIYF. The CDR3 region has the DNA TGTGCCAGCAGCTGGACAGGGGCTGGAAACACCATATATTTT.

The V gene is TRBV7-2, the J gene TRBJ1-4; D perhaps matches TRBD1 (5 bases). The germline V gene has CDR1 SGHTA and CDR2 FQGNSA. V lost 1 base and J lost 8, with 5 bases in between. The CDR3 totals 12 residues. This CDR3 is CASSLDREKLFF. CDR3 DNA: TGTGCCAGCAGCTTAGACAGGGAAAAACTGTTTTTT.

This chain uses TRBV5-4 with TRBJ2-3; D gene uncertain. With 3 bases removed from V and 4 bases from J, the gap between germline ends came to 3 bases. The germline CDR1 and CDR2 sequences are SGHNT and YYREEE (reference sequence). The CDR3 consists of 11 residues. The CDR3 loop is CASSYSDTQYF. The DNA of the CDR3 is TGTGCCAGCAGCTACTCAGATACGCAGTATTTT.

CDR3 nucleotides: TGTGCCAGTGGGGGCAGCATCACAGATACGCAGTATTTT. The encoded protein is CASGGSITDTQYF. The chain recombines TRBV19 with TRBJ2-3; possibly TRBD1 for D (6 bases). The CDR3 has 13 residues. Trimming removed 8 bases at V and 2 bases at J, with 11 bases between. Per the germline V gene, CDR1 is LNHDA and CDR2 is SQIVND (reference sequence).

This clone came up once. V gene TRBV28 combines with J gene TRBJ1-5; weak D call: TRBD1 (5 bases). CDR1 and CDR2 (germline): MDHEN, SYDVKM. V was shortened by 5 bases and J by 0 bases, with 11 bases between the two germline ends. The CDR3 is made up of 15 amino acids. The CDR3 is CASSRPGNSNQPQHF. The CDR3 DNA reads TGTGCCAGCAGTCGTCCAGGGAATAGCAATCAGCCCCAGCATTTT.

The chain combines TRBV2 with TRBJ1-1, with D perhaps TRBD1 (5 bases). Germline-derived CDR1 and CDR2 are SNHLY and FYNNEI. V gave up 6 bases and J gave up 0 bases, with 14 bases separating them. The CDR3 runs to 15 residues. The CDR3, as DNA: TGTGCCAGCAGAAGTGGACAATCCATGAACACTGAAGCTTTCTTT. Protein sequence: CASRSGQSMNTEAFF.

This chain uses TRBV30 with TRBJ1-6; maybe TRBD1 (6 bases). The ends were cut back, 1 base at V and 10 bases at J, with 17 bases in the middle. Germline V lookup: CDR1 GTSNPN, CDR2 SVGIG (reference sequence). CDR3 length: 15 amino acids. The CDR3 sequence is CAWSGFTDRGSPLHF. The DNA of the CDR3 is TGTGCCTGGAGTGGTTTCACGGACAGAGGGTCACCCCTCCACTTT.

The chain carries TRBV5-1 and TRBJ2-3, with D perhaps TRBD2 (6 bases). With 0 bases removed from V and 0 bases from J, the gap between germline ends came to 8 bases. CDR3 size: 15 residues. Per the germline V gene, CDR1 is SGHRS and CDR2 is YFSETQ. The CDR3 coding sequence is TGCGCCAGCAGCTTGGTGGAGGGAAGCACAGATACGCAGTATTTT. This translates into CASSLVEGSTDTQYF.

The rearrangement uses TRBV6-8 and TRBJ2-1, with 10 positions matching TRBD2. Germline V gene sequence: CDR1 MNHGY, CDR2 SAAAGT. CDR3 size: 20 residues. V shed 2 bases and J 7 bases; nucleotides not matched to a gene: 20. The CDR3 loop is CASSYTPGLAYLLGRNEQFF. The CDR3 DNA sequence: TGTGCCAGCAGTTACACTCCGGGACTAGCGTACCTCTTGGGAAGAAATGAGCAGTTCTTC.

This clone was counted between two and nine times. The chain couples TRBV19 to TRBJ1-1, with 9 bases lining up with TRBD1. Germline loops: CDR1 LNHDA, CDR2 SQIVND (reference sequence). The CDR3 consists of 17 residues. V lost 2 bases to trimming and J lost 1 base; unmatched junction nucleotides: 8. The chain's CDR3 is CASSITGGEGRNTEAFF. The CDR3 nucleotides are TGTGCCAGTAGTATAACAGGGGGCGAGGGTCGGAACACTGAAGCTTTCTTT.

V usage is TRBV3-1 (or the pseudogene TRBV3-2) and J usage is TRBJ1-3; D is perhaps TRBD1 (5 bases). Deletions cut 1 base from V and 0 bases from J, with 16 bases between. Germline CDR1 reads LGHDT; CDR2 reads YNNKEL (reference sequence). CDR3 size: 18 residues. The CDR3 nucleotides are TGTGCCAGCAGCCAAGTCCCGGGGGAACCCCGCTCTGGAAACACCATATATTTT. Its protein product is CASSQVPGEPRSGNTIYF.

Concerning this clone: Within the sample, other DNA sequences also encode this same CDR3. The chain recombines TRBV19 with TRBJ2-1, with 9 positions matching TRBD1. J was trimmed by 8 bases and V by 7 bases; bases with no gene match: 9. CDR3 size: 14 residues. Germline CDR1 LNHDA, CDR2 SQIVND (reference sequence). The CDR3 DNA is TGTGCCAGTAAAGGACAGGGGATTGCAGATGAGCAGTTCTTC. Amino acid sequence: CASKGQGIADEQFF.

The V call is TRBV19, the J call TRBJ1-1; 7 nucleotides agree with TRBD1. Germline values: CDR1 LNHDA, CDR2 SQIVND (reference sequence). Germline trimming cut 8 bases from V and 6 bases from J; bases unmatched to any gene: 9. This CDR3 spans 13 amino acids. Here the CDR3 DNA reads TGTGCCAGTGGGTGGCAGGGGGACTCTGAAGCTTTCTTT. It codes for CASGWQGDSEAFF.

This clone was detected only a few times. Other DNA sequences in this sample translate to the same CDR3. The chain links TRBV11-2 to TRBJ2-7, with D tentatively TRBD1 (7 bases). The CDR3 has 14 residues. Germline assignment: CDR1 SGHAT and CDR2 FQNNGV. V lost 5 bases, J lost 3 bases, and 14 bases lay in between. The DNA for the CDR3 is TGTGCCAGCAGCCCCCAGCAGGGGGGCTACGAGCAGTACTTC. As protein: CASSPQQGGYEQYF. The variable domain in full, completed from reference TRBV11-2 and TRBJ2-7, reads EAGVAQSPRYKIIEKRQSVAFWCNPISGHATLYWYQQILGQGPKLLIQFQNNGVVDDSQLPKDRFSAERLKGVDSTLKIQPAKLEDSAVYLCASSPQQGGYEQYFGPGTRLTVT.

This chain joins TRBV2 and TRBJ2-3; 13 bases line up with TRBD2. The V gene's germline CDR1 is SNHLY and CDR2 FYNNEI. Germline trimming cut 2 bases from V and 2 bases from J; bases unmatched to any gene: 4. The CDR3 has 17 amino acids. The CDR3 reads CASSERLAGGLTDTQYF. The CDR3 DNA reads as TGTGCCAGCAGTGAAAGACTAGCGGGGGGTCTCACAGATACGCAGTATTTT.

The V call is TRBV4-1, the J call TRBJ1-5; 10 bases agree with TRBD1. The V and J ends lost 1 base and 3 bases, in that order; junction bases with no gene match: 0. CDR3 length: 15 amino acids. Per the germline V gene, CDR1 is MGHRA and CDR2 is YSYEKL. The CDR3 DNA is TGCGCCAGCAGCCAAGGACAGGGGGCCAATCAGCCCCAGCATTTT. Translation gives CASSQGQGANQPQHF.

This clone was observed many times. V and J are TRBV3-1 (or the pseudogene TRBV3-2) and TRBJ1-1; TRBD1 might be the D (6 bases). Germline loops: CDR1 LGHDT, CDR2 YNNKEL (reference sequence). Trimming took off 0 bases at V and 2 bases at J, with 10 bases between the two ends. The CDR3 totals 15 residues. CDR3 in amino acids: CASSQELGGNTEAFF. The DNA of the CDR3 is TGTGCCAGCAGCCAAGAGCTAGGGGGAAACACTGAAGCTTTCTTT.

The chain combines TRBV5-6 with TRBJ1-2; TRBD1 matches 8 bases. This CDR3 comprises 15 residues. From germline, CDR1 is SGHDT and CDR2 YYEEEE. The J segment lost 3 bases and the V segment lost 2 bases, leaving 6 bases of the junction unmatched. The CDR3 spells CASSLPGQVDYGYTF. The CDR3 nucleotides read TGTGCCAGCAGCTTACCGGGACAGGTTGACTATGGCTACACCTTC.

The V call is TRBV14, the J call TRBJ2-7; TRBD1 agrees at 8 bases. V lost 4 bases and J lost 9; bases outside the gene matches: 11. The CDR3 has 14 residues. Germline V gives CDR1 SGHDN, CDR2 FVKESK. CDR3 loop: CASSRDRGLRGQYF. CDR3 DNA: TGTGCCAGCAGCCGAGACAGGGGCCTAAGAGGGCAGTACTTC.

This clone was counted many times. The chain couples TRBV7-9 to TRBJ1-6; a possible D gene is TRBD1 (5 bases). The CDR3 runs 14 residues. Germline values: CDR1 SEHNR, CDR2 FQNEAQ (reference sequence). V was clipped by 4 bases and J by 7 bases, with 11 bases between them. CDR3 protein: CASSSTGANSPLHF. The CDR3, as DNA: TGTGCCAGCAGCTCTACAGGAGCCAATTCACCCCTCCACTTT.

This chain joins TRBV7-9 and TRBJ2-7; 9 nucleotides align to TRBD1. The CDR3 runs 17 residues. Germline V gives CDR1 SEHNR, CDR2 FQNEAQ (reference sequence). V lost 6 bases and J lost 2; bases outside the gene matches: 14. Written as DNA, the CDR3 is TGTGCCAGCAGTTCTGGCCCCTCGACAGGGGGAGCCTACGAGCAGTACTTC. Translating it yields CASSSGPSTGGAYEQYF.

CDR3 coding DNA: TGTGCCAGCAGCCCAGACAGGGGAGGAAACACTGAAGCTTTCTTT. It is translated as CASSPDRGGNTEAFF. The rearrangement uses TRBV5-6 and TRBJ1-1; the match to TRBD1 covers 8 bases. There are 15 residues in the CDR3. Per germline, CDR1 SGHDT and CDR2 YYEEEE. The V and J ends lost 4 bases and 2 bases, in that order; junction bases with no gene match: 7.

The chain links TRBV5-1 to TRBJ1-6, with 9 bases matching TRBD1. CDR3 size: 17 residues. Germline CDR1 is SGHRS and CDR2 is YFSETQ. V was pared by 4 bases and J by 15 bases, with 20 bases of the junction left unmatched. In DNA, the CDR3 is TGCGCCAGCAGCCCTCCCGTGACGGGACAGGGAATACCACGCCTCCACTTT. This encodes CASSPPVTGQGIPRLHF.

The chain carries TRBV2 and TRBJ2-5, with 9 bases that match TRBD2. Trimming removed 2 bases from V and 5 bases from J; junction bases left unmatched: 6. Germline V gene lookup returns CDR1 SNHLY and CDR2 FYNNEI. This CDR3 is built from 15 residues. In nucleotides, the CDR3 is TGTGCCAGCAGTGAACGCAGGAGCGGGGGGGAGACCCAGTACTTC. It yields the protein CASSERRSGGETQYF. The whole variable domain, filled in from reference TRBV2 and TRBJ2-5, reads EPEVTQTPSHQVTQMGQEVILRCVPISNHLYFYWYRQILGQKVEFLVSFYNNEISEKSEIFDDQFSVERPDGSNFTLKIRSTKLEDSAMYFCASSERRSGGETQYFGPGTRLLVL.

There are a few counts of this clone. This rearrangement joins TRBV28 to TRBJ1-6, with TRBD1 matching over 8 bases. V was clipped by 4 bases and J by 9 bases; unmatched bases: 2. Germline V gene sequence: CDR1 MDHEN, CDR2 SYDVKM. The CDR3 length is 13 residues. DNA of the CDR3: TGTGCCAGCAGTTGGCAGGGGGCTTCACCCCTCCACTTT. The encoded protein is CASSWQGASPLHF.